This TCR beta chain was profiled in a study of resident and recirculating memory T cells in vitiligo. Confetti depigmentation, marking active vitiligo, was absent in these patients. Per the germline V gene, CDR1 is LNHDA and CDR2 is SQIVND (reference sequence). V lost 11 bases, J lost 0 bases, and 20 bases lay in between. The CDR3 runs to 16 residues. Clones were read by immunoSEQ multiplex PCR, and TCRdb kept only the in-frame ones, dropping some. The profile shows 65,000 to 80,000 clones, around 90% of them singletons. The source material was blood. The sequence derives from a male donor with vitiligo. The rearrangement links TRBV19 to TRBJ1-5, with D perhaps matching TRBD1 (6 bases). DNA of the CDR3: TGTGCCTCTAGAGAGAGAGGGGGATATAGCAATCAGCCCCAGCATTTT. This translates into CASRERGGYSNQPQHF. Looking up the rest from reference TRBV19 and TRBJ1-5 gives the full variable domain: DGGITQSPKYLFRKEGQNVTLSCEQNLNHDAMYWYRQDPGQGLRLIYYSQIVNDFQKGDIAEGYSVSREKKESFPLTVTSAQKNPTAFYLCASRERGGYSNQPQHFGDGTRLSIL.